The rows below give T cell receptor beta chains drawn from one sample of a study of identifying expanded T cells in peripheral blood. TCRdb keeps only in-frame clones here, not all; method: immunoSEQ multiplex PCR. The data show approximately 57,000 clones, roughly nine tenths seen once. Sample: blood. All receptors come from a person between 18 and 69 years old in good health. Each CDR3 is given with its conserved first and last residue. D genes are given only for firm matches. Clone sizes are given selectively: once, few, many, or a class where the clone is expanded.

D gene: -
J gene: TRBJ1-2
V gene: TRBV7-2
clone size: -
CDR3 protein: CASSLEGQSYTF
CDR3 DNA: TGTGCCAGCAGCTTAGAAGGACAGAGCTACACCTTC

D gene: -
J gene: TRBJ2-5
V gene: TRBV29-1
clone size: -
CDR3 protein: CSVEDSWRKETQYF
CDR3 DNA: TGCAGCGTTGAAGATTCCTGGAGGAAAGAGACCCAGTACTTC

D gene: TRBD1
J gene: TRBJ2-1
V gene: TRBV29-1
clone size: -
CDR3 protein: CSTGQDLYNEQFF
CDR3 DNA: TGCAGCACCGGACAGGACCTTTACAATGAGCAGTTCTTC

D gene: TRBD2
J gene: TRBJ2-7
V gene: TRBV4-3
clone size: -
CDR3 protein: CASSQEAGRSYEQYF
CDR3 DNA: TGCGCCAGCAGCCAGGAAGCGGGGCGCTCCTACGAGCAGTACTTC

D gene: TRBD2
J gene: TRBJ2-3
V gene: TRBV6-4
clone size: few
CDR3 protein: CASSDRAGGPTDTQYF
CDR3 DNA: TGTGCCAGCAGTGACCGGGCGGGAGGGCCCACAGATACGCAGTATTTT

D gene: -
J gene: TRBJ2-3
V gene: TRBV5-1
clone size: -
CDR3 protein: CASSLAGESTDTQYF
CDR3 DNA: TGCGCCAGCAGCTTGGCCGGGGAAAGCACAGATACGCAGTATTTT

D gene: -
J gene: TRBJ2-7
V gene: TRBV4-2
clone size: -
CDR3 protein: CASSQERGSYEQYF
CDR3 DNA: TGTGCCAGCAGCCAAGAACGTGGCTCCTACGAGCAGTACTTC

D gene: -
J gene: TRBJ2-1
V gene: TRBV5-8
clone size: -
CDR3 protein: CASSPESLGSGHNEQFF
CDR3 DNA: TGTGCCAGCAGCCCCGAGTCCTTGGGTAGCGGCCACAATGAGCAGTTCTTC

D gene: -
J gene: TRBJ1-2
V gene: TRBV9
clone size: -
CDR3 protein: CASILFGTF
CDR3 DNA: TGTGCCAGTATTCTATTCGGGACCTTC

D gene: -
J gene: TRBJ2-2
V gene: TRBV9
clone size: few
CDR3 protein: CASSVEGGPMNTGELFF
CDR3 DNA: TGTGCCAGCAGCGTAGAAGGGGGACCAATGAACACCGGGGAGCTGTTTTTT

D gene: -
J gene: TRBJ1-2
V gene: TRBV6-5
clone size: -
CDR3 protein: CASSYKNRHYGYTF
CDR3 DNA: TGTGCCAGCAGTTATAAAAACAGGCACTATGGCTACACCTTC

D gene: -
J gene: TRBJ2-1
V gene: TRBV7-2
clone size: -
CDR3 protein: CASSLTGGAHNEQFF
CDR3 DNA: TGTGCCAGCAGCTTAACAGGCGGGGCACACAATGAGCAGTTCTTC

D gene: TRBD1
J gene: TRBJ2-2
V gene: TRBV14
clone size: -
CDR3 protein: CASSRRQGAVAGELFF
CDR3 DNA: TGTGCCAGCAGCCGTAGACAGGGGGCGGTGGCCGGGGAGCTGTTTTTT

D gene: TRBD1
J gene: TRBJ1-5
V gene: TRBV15
clone size: -
CDR3 protein: CATSRDGTGILPQHF
CDR3 DNA: TGTGCCACCAGCAGAGACGGGACAGGAATATTACCCCAGCATTTT

D gene: TRBD2
J gene: TRBJ2-3
V gene: TRBV18
clone size: -
CDR3 protein: CASSLRGENTDTQYF
CDR3 DNA: TGTGCCAGCTCCCTCCGGGGGGAAAACACAGATACGCAGTATTTT

D gene: TRBD1
J gene: TRBJ2-1
V gene: TRBV7-8
clone size: once
CDR3 protein: CASSSLTGGVYNEQFF
CDR3 DNA: TGTGCCAGCAGCTCGCTTACAGGGGGCGTTTACAATGAGCAGTTCTTC

D gene: -
J gene: TRBJ1-1
V gene: TRBV11-3
clone size: once
CDR3 protein: CASSFDSTNTEAFF
CDR3 DNA: TGTGCCAGCAGCTTCGACAGCACGAACACTGAAGCTTTCTTT

D gene: -
J gene: TRBJ1-1
V gene: TRBV7-8
clone size: once
CDR3 protein: CASRPGGRVGTEAFF
CDR3 DNA: TGTGCCAGCAGGCCCGGCGGCAGGGTGGGCACTGAAGCTTTCTTT